This T cell receptor beta chain emerged from a study of blood T cells in healthy people across ages. The ends were cut back, 0 bases at V and 5 bases at J, with 10 bases in the middle. The germline V gene has CDR1 LNHNV and CDR2 YYDKDF (reference sequence). The CDR3 consists of 15 residues. Healthy Russian Caucasian donors spanned ages about 6 to 100 years. With a J-beta primer mix and a sample-barcoded 5' primer, a second PCR ran roughly 7 to 11 cycles. TCRdb recomputed calls from the 5' RACE reads with MiXCR, one row per CDR3 protein. There are about 690,000 distinct CDR3 sequences in the sample; roughly two fifths occur only once, and roughly 30% lies in the top ten.

Input material: blood. The receptor's source is a man aged 80 or over in good health. V and J are TRBV15 and TRBJ1-4; possible D gene TRBD1, 5 bases. The CDR3 sequence: CATSRDREENEKLFF. CDR3 nucleotide sequence: TGTGCCACCAGCAGAGACAGGGAGGAGAATGAAAAACTGTTTTTT.